This T cell receptor beta chain was found in a study of tumor-infiltrating lymphocytes in localized non-small cell lung cancer. The overall study: Patients included smokers and never-smokers with various histologies, some sampled after neoadjuvant chemotherapy.

With regard to this clone: Its antigen remains unknown.

The study's findings and limits: Different pieces of the same tissue were used for each assay. T-cell fraction did not differ between immunotypes IM1 and IM2. Tumors had more T cell infiltration than uninvolved lung, per TCRbeta sequencing and CD3 counts.

TCRdb's table, derived via immunoSEQ multiplex PCR, lists solely in-frame clones and lacks some. The sample contains 7,000 to 8,000 clones, 75% to 80% of which appear only once. The TCR was taken from a human donor with non-small cell lung cancer. Sequences were obtained from uninvolved lung tissue not adjacent to the tumor.

For the CDR3, the DNA is TGTGCCAGCAGTTCGCCCGGGACAGGGTTGGGGGCCAACGTCCTGACTTTC. This sequence encodes CASSSPGTGLGANVLTF. V usage is TRBV28 and J usage is TRBJ2-6, with TRBD1 identical over 9 bases. CDR1 MDHEN and CDR2 SYDVKM come from the germline V gene. The junction had 8 bases not matched to a gene; V was cut back by 4 bases and J by 4 bases. The CDR3 is made up of 17 amino acids.